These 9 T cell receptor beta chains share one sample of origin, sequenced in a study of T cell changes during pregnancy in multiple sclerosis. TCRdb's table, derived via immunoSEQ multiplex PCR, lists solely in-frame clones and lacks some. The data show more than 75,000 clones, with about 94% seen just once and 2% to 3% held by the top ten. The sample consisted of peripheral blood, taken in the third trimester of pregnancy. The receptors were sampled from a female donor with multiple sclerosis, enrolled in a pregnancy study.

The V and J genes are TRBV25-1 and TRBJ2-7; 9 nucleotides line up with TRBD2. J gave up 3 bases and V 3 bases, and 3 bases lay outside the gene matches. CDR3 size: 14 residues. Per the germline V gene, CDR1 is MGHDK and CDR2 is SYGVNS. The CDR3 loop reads CASSDSGGIYEQYF. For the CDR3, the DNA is TGTGCCAGCAGTGATAGCGGGGGCATCTACGAGCAGTACTTC.

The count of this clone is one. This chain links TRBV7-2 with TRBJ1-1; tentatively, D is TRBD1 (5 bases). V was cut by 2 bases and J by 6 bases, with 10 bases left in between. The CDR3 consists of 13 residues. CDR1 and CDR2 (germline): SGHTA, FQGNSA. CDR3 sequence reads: CASSLWGGPEAFF. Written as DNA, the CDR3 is TGTGCCAGCAGCTTATGGGGGGGACCTGAAGCTTTCTTT.

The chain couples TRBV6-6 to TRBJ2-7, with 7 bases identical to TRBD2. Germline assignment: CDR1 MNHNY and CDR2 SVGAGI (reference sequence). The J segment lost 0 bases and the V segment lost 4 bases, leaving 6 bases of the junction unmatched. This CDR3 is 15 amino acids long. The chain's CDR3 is CASSSSGSTSYEQYF. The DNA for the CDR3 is TGTGCCAGCAGTTCTAGCGGCTCCACCTCCTACGAGCAGTACTTC.

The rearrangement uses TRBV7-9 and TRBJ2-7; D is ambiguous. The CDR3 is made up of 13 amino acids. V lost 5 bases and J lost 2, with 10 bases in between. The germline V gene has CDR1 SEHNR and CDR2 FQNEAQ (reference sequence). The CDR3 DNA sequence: TGTGCCAGCAGCCCCGGCGGTACCTACGAGCAGTACTTC. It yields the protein CASSPGGTYEQYF.

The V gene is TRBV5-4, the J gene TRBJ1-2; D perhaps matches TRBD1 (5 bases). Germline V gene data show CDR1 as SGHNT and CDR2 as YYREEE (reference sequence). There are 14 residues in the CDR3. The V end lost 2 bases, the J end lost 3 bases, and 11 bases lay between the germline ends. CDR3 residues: CASSFIGADYGYTF. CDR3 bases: TGTGCCAGCAGCTTCATAGGGGCGGACTATGGCTACACCTTC.

In nucleotides, the CDR3 is TGTGCCAGCAGTGGCAACCTAGCGGGGGAAAAAAGAGATACGCAGTATTTT. Protein sequence: CASSGNLAGEKRDTQYF. The chain combines TRBV9 with TRBJ2-3, with 10 bases lining up with TRBD2. V shed 5 bases and J 5 bases; nucleotides not matched to a gene: 14. The CDR3 contains 17 residues. Germline V gene data show CDR1 as SGDLS and CDR2 as YYNGEE.

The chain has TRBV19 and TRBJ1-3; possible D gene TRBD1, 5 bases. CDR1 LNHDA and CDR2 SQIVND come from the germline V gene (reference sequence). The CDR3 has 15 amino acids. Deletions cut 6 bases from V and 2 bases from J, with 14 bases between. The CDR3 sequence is CASSPPPGTGNTIYF. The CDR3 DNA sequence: TGTGCCAGTAGCCCTCCCCCAGGGACTGGAAACACCATATATTTT.

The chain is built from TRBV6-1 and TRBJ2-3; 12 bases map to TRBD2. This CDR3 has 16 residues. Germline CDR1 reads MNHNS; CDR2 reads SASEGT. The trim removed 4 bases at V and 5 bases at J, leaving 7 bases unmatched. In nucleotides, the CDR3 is TGTGCCAGCAGTGGGTCTAGCGGGGGGGCCCTAGATACGCAGTATTTT. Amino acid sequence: CASSGSSGGALDTQYF.

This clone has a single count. This chain's CDR3 is CASSDGEPYEQYF. CDR3 DNA: TGTGCCAGCAGTGATGGGGAGCCCTACGAGCAGTACTTC. The chain carries TRBV6-1 and TRBJ2-7; D is possibly TRBD2 (5 bases). Trimming took off 3 bases at V and 2 bases at J, with 8 bases between the two ends. This CDR3 comprises 13 residues. CDR1 is MNHNS, CDR2 SASEGT, per germline.